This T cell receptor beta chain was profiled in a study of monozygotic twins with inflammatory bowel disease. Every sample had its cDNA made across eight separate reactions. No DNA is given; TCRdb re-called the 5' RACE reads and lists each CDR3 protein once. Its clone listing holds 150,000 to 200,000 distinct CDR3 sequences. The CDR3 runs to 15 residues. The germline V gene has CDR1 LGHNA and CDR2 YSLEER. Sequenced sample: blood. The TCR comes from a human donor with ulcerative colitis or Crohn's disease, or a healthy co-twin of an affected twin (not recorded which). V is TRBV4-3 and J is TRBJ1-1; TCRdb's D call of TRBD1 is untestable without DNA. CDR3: CASSQRTAMNTEAFF.